This T cell receptor (beta chain) was observed in a study of T cell repertoires in cytomegalovirus infection. From the reads, TCRdb called clonotypes with MiXCR, one entry per CDR3 protein. The sample includes a few hundred thousand distinct CDR3 sequences, more than 25% of them seen just once. Germline V gene data show CDR1 as MDHEN and CDR2 as SYDVKM. The CDR3 covers 22 residues. V was shortened by 7 bases and J by 2 bases, with 36 bases between the two germline ends. This clonotype occurred a few times. The sample comprised PBMCs. The chain links TRBV28 to TRBJ2-1; possibly TRBD2 for D (6 bases). This TCR was recovered from a human donor in good health (CMV status not recorded). Some clones in this sample may be carry-over from other donors' samples. The CDR3 loop is CASTVRGTGGTAGSPTYNEQFF. CDR3 sequence (DNA): TGTGCCAGCACCGTACGAGGGACTGGCGGGACCGCCGGTTCCCCGACCTACAATGAGCAGTTCTTC.